The rows below give T cell receptor beta chains drawn from one sample of a study of Graves' ophthalmopathy and Graves' hyperthyroidism. From the multiplex PCR reads, TCRdb called clonotypes with MiXCR, one entry per CDR3 protein. This sample carries over a million distinct CDR3 sequences, less than 45% of them seen once, and the ten largest clones take roughly 10%. Sequenced material: peripheral blood or thyroid tissue (not recorded which). The receptors here all came from an adult man with Graves' hyperthyroidism. Both conserved end residues are part of each CDR3. Fields, in order: V gene, clone size, CDR3 length, J gene, D gene, CDR3 DNA, CDR3 protein. D genes are given only for firm matches. The size of a clone is reported for some rows only, either as once, few or many, or as a class for expanded clones.

v_call: TRBV2
clone_size: many
cdr3_length: 14
j_call: TRBJ1-1
d_call: TRBD1
cdr3_nt: TGTGCCAGCAAAAGGGACAGGGGAAACACTGAAGCTTTCTTT
cdr3_aa: CASKRDRGNTEAFF

v_call: TRBV2
clone_size: many
cdr3_length: 10
j_call: TRBJ1-2
d_call: .
cdr3_nt: TGTGCCAGCAGTGAGTCTGGCTACACCTTC
cdr3_aa: CASSESGYTF

v_call: TRBV29-1
clone_size: .
cdr3_length: 13
j_call: TRBJ2-7
d_call: .
cdr3_nt: TGCAGCGCCCAGGTGGCTAGCGACTACGAGCAGTACTTC
cdr3_aa: CSAQVASDYEQYF

v_call: TRBV29-1
clone_size: few
cdr3_length: 13
j_call: TRBJ2-7
d_call: .
cdr3_nt: TGCAGCAGTACCGGGACGGCGAACTACGAGCAGTACTTC
cdr3_aa: CSSTGTANYEQYF

v_call: TRBV10-2
clone_size: few
cdr3_length: 19
j_call: TRBJ2-6
d_call: .
cdr3_nt: TGTGCCAGCAGTGTAGCTCCCGGGTCCGCAATGGGAGGGGCCAACGTCCTGACTTTC
cdr3_aa: CASSVAPGSAMGGANVLTF

v_call: TRBV27
clone_size: few
cdr3_length: 15
j_call: TRBJ2-6
d_call: .
cdr3_nt: TGTGCCAGCAGTTTATCCGTTCCTGGGGCCAACGTCCTGACTTTC
cdr3_aa: CASSLSVPGANVLTF

v_call: TRBV6-5
clone_size: .
cdr3_length: 14
j_call: TRBJ2-7
d_call: TRBD1
cdr3_nt: TGTGCCAGCAAACAGACAGGGGACCTCTACGAGCAGTACTTC
cdr3_aa: CASKQTGDLYEQYF

v_call: TRBV12-3/TRBV12-4
clone_size: .
cdr3_length: 15
j_call: TRBJ2-2
d_call: TRBD2
cdr3_nt: TGTGCCAGCAGTTTCGGCGGGAGTTCCCCCGGGGAGCTGTTTTTT
cdr3_aa: CASSFGGSSPGELFF

v_call: TRBV11-2
clone_size: .
cdr3_length: 17
j_call: TRBJ2-5
d_call: TRBD2
cdr3_nt: TGTGCCAGCAACAACCCGGGACTAGCGGGAATCGGGGAGACCCAGTACTTC
cdr3_aa: CASNNPGLAGIGETQYF

v_call: TRBV19
clone_size: .
cdr3_length: 13
j_call: TRBJ2-5
d_call: .
cdr3_nt: TGTGCCAGTAGTATAACAGACCAAGAGACCCAGTACTTC
cdr3_aa: CASSITDQETQYF

v_call: TRBV19
clone_size: .
cdr3_length: 18
j_call: TRBJ2-2
d_call: .
cdr3_nt: TGTGCCAGTACCGAATCAATAGCGGTTTTCACGAACACCGGGGAGCTGTTTTTT
cdr3_aa: CASTESIAVFTNTGELFF

v_call: TRBV7-2
clone_size: .
cdr3_length: 15
j_call: TRBJ1-1
d_call: .
cdr3_nt: TGTGCCAGCAGCGTTGCGGGGGGCGAGGACACTGAAGCTTTCTTT
cdr3_aa: CASSVAGGEDTEAFF

v_call: TRBV20-1
clone_size: .
cdr3_length: 15
j_call: TRBJ1-5
d_call: TRBD1
cdr3_nt: TGCAGTGCTAGAGAAGTGGGACAGCGCAATCAGCCCCAGCATTTT
cdr3_aa: CSAREVGQRNQPQHF

v_call: TRBV5-8
clone_size: many
cdr3_length: 14
j_call: TRBJ1-1
d_call: .
cdr3_nt: TGTGCCAGCAGCTTGGCTGGGGGCGCGACTGAAGCTTTCTTT
cdr3_aa: CASSLAGGATEAFF

v_call: TRBV30
clone_size: .
cdr3_length: 14
j_call: TRBJ1-3
d_call: .
cdr3_nt: TGTGCCTGGAAGGGGGAGTACTCTGGAAACACCATATATTTT
cdr3_aa: CAWKGEYSGNTIYF

v_call: TRBV19
clone_size: many
cdr3_length: 14
j_call: TRBJ2-7
d_call: TRBD1
cdr3_nt: TGTGCCAGTAGTGGTCCCCGGGACAGCTACGAGCAGTACTTC
cdr3_aa: CASSGPRDSYEQYF

v_call: TRBV12-3/TRBV12-4
clone_size: few
cdr3_length: 13
j_call: TRBJ1-1
d_call: TRBD1
cdr3_nt: TGTGCCAGCATAAACCAGGGGGCTACTGAAGCTTTCTTT
cdr3_aa: CASINQGATEAFF